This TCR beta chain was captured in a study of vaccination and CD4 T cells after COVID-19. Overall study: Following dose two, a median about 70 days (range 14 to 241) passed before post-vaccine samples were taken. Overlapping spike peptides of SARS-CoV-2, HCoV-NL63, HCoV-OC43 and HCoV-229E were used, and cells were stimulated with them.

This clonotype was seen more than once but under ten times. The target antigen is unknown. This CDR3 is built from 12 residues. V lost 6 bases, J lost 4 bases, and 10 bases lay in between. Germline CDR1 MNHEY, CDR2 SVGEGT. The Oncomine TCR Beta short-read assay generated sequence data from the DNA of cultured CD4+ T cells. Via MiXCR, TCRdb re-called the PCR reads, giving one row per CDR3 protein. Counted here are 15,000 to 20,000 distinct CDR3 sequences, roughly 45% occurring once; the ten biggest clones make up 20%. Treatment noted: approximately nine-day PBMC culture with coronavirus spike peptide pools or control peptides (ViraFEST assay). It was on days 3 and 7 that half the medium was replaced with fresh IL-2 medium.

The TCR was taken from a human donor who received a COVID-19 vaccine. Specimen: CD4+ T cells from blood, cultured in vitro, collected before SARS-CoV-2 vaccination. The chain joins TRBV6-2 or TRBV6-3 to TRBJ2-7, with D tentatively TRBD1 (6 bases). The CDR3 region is CASRTGPYEQYF. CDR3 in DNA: TGTGCCAGCAGGACAGGTCCGTACGAGCAGTACTTC.